This T cell receptor beta chain comes out of a study of shared T cell receptors in the human thymus. Sequencing used immunoSEQ multiplex PCR; TCRdb keeps in-frame clones, though not all of them. The data contain 500,000 to 550,000 clones, 75% to 80% of them singletons. This CDR3 region has 13 residues. Germline V gene data show CDR1 as MNHEY and CDR2 as SMNVEV (reference sequence). With V trimmed by 6 bases and J by 5 bases, 5 bases remained unmatched. This clone was counted between two and nine times. This same sample was also taken into another study, of human thymus T cells. Per that paper: Corrective cardiac surgery supplied the resected thymus tissue. In thymic and blood repertoires alike, V and J usage looked biased.

This sequence originates from a boy younger than two with a congenital heart defect. The chain recombines TRBV27 with TRBJ1-2; 8 bases align to TRBD1. What was sequenced was thymocytes. DNA of the CDR3: TGTGCCAGCAGCCAAGACAGGGGATATGGCTACACCTTC. It encodes CASSQDRGYGYTF.